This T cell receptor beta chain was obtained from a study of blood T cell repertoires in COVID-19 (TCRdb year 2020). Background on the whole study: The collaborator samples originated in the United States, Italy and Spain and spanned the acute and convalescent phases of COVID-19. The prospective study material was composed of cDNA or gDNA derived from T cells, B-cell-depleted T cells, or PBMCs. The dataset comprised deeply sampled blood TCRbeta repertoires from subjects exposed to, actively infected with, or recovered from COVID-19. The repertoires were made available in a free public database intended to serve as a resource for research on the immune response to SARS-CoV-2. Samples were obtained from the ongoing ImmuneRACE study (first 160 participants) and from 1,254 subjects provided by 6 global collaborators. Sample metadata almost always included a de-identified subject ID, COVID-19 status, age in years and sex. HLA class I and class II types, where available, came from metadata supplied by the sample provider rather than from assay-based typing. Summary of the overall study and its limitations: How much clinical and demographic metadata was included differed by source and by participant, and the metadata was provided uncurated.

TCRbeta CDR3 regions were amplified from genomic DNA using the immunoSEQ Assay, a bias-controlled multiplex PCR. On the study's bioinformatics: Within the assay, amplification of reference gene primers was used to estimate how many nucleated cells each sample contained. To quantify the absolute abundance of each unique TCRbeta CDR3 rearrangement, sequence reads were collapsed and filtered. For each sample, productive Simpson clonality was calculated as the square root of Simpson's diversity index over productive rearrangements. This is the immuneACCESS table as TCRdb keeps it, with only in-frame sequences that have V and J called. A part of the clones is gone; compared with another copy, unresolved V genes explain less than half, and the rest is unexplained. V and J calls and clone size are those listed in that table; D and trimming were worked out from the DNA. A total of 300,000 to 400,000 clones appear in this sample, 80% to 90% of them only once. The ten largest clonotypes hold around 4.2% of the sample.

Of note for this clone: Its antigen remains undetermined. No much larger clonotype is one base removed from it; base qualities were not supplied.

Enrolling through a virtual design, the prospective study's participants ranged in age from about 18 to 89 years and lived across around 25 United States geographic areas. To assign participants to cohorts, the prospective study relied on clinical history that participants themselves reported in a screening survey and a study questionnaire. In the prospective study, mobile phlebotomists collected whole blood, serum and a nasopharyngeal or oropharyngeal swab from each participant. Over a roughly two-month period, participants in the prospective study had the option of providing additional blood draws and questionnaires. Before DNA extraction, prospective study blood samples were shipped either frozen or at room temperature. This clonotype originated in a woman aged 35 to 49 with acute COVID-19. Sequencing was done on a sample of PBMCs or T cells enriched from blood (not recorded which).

The CDR3 sequence is CASSRTPQNEQFF. The nucleotide sequence reads as follows: TGTGCCAGCAGTAGGACACCTCAGAATGAGCAGTTCTTC. The receptor chain draws on TRBV6-6 and TRBJ2-1, with TRBD1 tentatively as D gene (5 bases match). V is reduced by 5 bases and J by 7 bases, leaving a spacing of 12 bases between them. Reading from cysteine to phenylalanine, the CDR3 counts 13 amino acids. Only the CDR3 DNA is retained, 39 bases long and in frame from the first base. The germline V gene encodes CDR1 MNHNY and CDR2 SVGAGI (reference sequence).